Included here is one T cell receptor beta chain sequence, with context. Its antigen is unidentified. The junction departs from the called germline gene at one end, perhaps through a read error. This CDR3 comprises 14 residues. Germline V lookup: CDR1 SGHRS, CDR2 YFSETQ. TCRdb re-derived calls from the RT-PCR reads in MiXCR, one entry per CDR3 protein. The table has about 520,000 distinct CDR3 sequences, approximately 7.7% seen once. This sample was taken from a study of response to subunit inactivated influenza vaccine. Study results and caveats: That few new T cells are recruited by each seasonal influenza vaccination was the authors' suggestion.

The chain combines TRBV5-1 with TRBJ2-1; possibly TRBD1 for D (6 bases). The material sequenced was PBMCs from blood, taken around 25 months after vaccination. The clonotype was recovered from a man between 50 and 69 years old who received an inactivated influenza vaccine. The CDR3 DNA reads as TGCGCCAGCAGCTTGACAGGGACCTACGATGAGCAGTTCTTC. It is translated as CASSLTGTYDEQFF.